This entry concerns a single T cell receptor (beta chain). Its antigen is undetermined. These data come from a study of cytomegalovirus exposure and HLA in healthy donors. Study findings and constraints: Reportedly, fewer N-insertions than the approximately 700-donor mean appeared in an Asian-associated ancestry cluster in a later analysis. As a later analysis showed, a missense DCLRE1C variant was linked to trimming of TCR beta V- and J-genes. A later look showed TCR association rates differing by HLA locus, highest for DRB1 and lowest for HLA-C.

This CDR3 region has 13 residues. Trimming took 1 base from V and 8 from J, leaving 11 bases between them. Germline V lookup: CDR1 MNHEY, CDR2 SMNVEV (reference sequence). PCR involved 60 Vbeta and 13 Jbeta primers. Methods used by the authors: Counted up in a later analysis, unique TCR beta chains came to approximately 77 million, with around 9.9 million shared. Here immunoSEQ multiplex PCR was the method, and the copy in TCRdb shows in-frame clones only, minus some. V and J calls and clone size are those listed in that table; D and trimming were worked out from the DNA. The table has under 150,000 clones, about 77% seen once.

The sequencing input was PBMCs. The gene calls are TRBV27 and TRBJ1-2; no clear D gene. This TCR came from a woman in her forties in good health and CMV-seronegative. The CDR3 sequence: CASSLYPTAGYTF. The DNA for the CDR3 is TGTGCCAGCAGTTTATATCCCACTGCCGGCTACACCTTC.